These 5 T cell receptor beta chains were sequenced from one sample in a study of regulatory T cells in long-lasting Graves disease. Time point indicated: newly diagnosed GD, antithyroid drugs for less than 3 months. Researchers made the TCR library from RNA that was extracted from PBMCs. Relying on iRepertoire HTBI primers and Arm-PCR of CDR3 regions, the team built TCR beta libraries. Each CDR3 protein is one row after TCRdb ran MiXCR on the multiplex PCR reads. Of about 400,000 distinct CDR3 sequences in the sample, roughly 16% were seen once. This same sample was also taken into another study, of T cells in Graves' hyperthyroidism and ophthalmopathy.

The sample here was peripheral blood mononuclear cells (PBMCs), taken at new diagnosis, from a patient treated with antithyroid drugs. These receptors all stem from a woman younger than 35 with Graves disease.

At least ten counts were recorded for this clonotype. The J gene is TRBJ1-1, the V gene TRBV10-3; D is unclear. This CDR3 has 12 residues. CDR1 and CDR2 from the germline V gene are ENHRY and SYGVKD. Trimming left V 4 bases short and J 1 base short, with 4 bases between. The DNA for the CDR3 is TGTGCCATCAGTGCAGAGAACACTGAAGCTTTCTTT. Protein sequence: CAISAENTEAFF.

At least ten counts were recorded for this clonotype. The chain is built from TRBV18 and TRBJ1-2, with D tentatively TRBD1 (5 bases). Germline CDR1 and CDR2: KGHSH and LQKENI. Trimming removed 2 bases from V and 7 bases from J, with 14 bases in between. CDR3 length: 14 amino acids. The CDR3 region is CASSPLGRESGYTF. CDR3 sequence (DNA): TGTGCCAGCTCACCATTGGGCAGGGAAAGTGGCTACACCTTC.

This clonotype showed up just once. The rearrangement links TRBV4-1 to TRBJ1-5; D unclear. The germline gives CDR1 MGHRA, CDR2 YSYEKL. Deletions cut 0 bases from V and 0 bases from J, with 9 bases between. This CDR3 comprises 16 residues. CDR3 residues: CASSQDPGISNQPQHF. In DNA form, the CDR3 reads TGCGCCAGCAGCCAAGATCCGGGTATTAGCAATCAGCCCCAGCATTTT.

This clonotype was counted at least ten times. The chain employs TRBV2 and TRBJ2-1; no clear D. With 4 bases removed from V and 7 bases from J, the gap between germline ends came to 11 bases. CDR1 and CDR2 from the germline V gene are SNHLY and FYNNEI. The CDR3 consists of 13 residues. The CDR3 spells CASSGNWGNEQFF. The CDR3 coding sequence is TGTGCCAGCAGTGGAAACTGGGGAAATGAGCAGTTCTTC.

V and J are TRBV3-1 and TRBJ1-1; D perhaps matches TRBD1 (5 bases). Germline-derived CDR1 and CDR2 are LGHDT and YNNKEL (reference sequence). CDR3 length equals 15 residues. V was cut by 1 base and J by 5 bases, with 14 bases left in between. CDR3: CASSQGQGWRTEAFF. The CDR3 DNA follows: TGTGCCAGCAGCCAAGGGCAGGGTTGGAGGACTGAAGCTTTCTTT.